Included here is one T cell receptor (beta chain) sequence, with context. Repertoires were generated with immunoSEQ multiplex PCR, while TCRdb's copy carries only in-frame clones and drops some. The table has tens of thousands of clones, roughly 80% seen once. The record originates from a study of blood T cell repertoires in COVID-19. The V gene lost 2 bases and the J gene lost 5 bases, with 12 bases spanning the gap. The length of the CDR3 is 15 residues. The germline V gene has CDR1 SGHTA and CDR2 FQGNSA. The genes are TRBV7-2 and TRBJ2-2; a possible D gene is TRBD2 (5 bases). The sequence was obtained from a man aged 70-80 years with COVID-19, enrolled during active disease. Input material: peripheral blood. CDR3 nucleotide sequence: TGTGCCAGCAGCTTATCGGGCCGGGGAACCGGGGAGCTGTTTTTT. Its translation is CASSLSGRGTGELFF.